Presented here are 5 T cell receptor beta chains from one specimen sequenced in a study of vaccination and CD4 T cells after COVID-19. Their antigens remain unidentified. Sequencing of DNA taken from cultured CD4+ T cells relied on the Oncomine TCR Beta short-read assay. TCRdb reanalysed the PCR reads using MiXCR and keeps one entry per CDR3 protein. The table lists 16,000 or so distinct CDR3 sequences, roughly half of them singletons. As to treatment: roughly 11-day PBMC culture with coronavirus spike peptide pools or control peptides (ViraFEST assay). Source material: CD4+ T cells from blood, cultured in vitro. The receptors originated from a human donor who had recovered from COVID-19.

This clonotype is labeled as medium-sized. This chain joins TRBV6-1 and TRBJ2-7; D might be TRBD1 (5 bases). Trimming cost V 6 bases and J 4 bases, with 16 bases left between them. Germline CDR1 and CDR2: MNHNS and SASEGT. CDR3 length equals 14 residues. As DNA, the CDR3 is TGTGCCAGCAGGCAACAGGACCCTCCTTACGAGCAGTACTTC. The encoded protein is CASRQQDPPYEQYF.

Only one count was recorded for this clonotype. At one end, the junction sequence differs from germline, possibly due to a read error. The CDR3 region is CSARIPGLAGGTEIF. The CDR3 bases are TGCAGTGCTAGAATCCCGGGACTAGCGGGGGGGACCGAGATCTTC. This chain links TRBV20-1 with TRBJ2-1, with TRBD2 identical over 16 bases. The CDR3 consists of 15 residues. CDR1 is DFQATT and CDR2 is SNEGSKA in the germline V gene (reference sequence).

This clonotype has a handful of counts. V is TRBV7-8 and J is TRBJ1-2; the D gene is possibly TRBD1 (6 bases). V was cut by 3 bases and J by 8 bases, with 22 bases left in between. Germline V gene sequence: CDR1 SGHVS, CDR2 FQNEAQ. This CDR3 has 16 residues. The CDR3 region is CASSFPVNSLGHGYTF. CDR3 sequence (DNA): TGTGCCAGCAGCTTCCCAGTTAACTCCTTGGGACACGGCTACACCTTC.

The sample holds a few counts of this clonotype. V gene TRBV20-1 combines with J gene TRBJ1-1; unclear D gene. The CDR3 spans 13 residues. Per the germline V gene, CDR1 is DFQATT and CDR2 is SNEGSKA (reference sequence). Trimming took 6 bases from V and 3 from J, leaving 14 bases between them. The DNA of the CDR3 is TGCAGTGCAATTATCGGACGGTACACTGAAGCTTTCTTT. This codes for CSAIIGRYTEAFF.

V gene TRBV6-1 combines with J gene TRBJ1-5; D is perhaps TRBD1 (6 bases). There are 16 residues in the CDR3. Germline V gene data show CDR1 as MNHNS and CDR2 as SASEGT. V gave up 4 bases and J gave up 0 bases, with 13 bases separating them. The CDR3, as DNA: TGTGCCAGCAGTGGCAACAGGGCCTATAGCAATCAGCCCCAGCATTTT. Its protein product is CASSGNRAYSNQPQHF.